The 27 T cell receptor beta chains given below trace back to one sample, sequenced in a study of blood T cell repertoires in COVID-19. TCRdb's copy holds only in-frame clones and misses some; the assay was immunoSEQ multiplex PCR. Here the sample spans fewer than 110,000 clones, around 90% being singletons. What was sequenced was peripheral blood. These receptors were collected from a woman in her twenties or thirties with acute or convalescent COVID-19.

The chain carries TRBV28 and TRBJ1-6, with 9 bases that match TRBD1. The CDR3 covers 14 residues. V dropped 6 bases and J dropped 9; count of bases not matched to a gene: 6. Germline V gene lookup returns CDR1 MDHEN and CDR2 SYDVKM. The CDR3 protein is CASSPGQGLSPLHF. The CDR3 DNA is TGTGCCAGCAGCCCGGGACAGGGACTTTCACCCCTCCACTTT.

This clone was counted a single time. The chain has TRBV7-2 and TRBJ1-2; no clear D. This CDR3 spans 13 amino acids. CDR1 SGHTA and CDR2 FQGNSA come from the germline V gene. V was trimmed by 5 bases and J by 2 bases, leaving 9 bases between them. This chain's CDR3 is CASSGLQNYGYTF. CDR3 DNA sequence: TGTGCCAGCAGCGGGCTCCAGAACTATGGCTACACCTTC.

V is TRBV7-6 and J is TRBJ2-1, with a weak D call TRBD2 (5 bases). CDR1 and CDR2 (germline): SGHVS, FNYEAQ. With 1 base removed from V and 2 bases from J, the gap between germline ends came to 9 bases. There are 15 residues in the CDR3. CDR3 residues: CASSLGTGTYNEQFF. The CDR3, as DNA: TGTGCCAGCAGCTTAGGGACGGGAACCTACAATGAGCAGTTCTTC.

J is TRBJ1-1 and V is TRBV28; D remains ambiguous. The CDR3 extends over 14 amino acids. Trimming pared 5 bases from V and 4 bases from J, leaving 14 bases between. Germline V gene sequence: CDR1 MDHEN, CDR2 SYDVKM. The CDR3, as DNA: TGTGCCAGCAGTGTCGACATGTTTTCCACTGAAGCTTTCTTT. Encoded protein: CASSVDMFSTEAFF. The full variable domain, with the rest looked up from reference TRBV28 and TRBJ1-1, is DVKVTQSSRYLVKRTGEKVFLECVQDMDHENMFWYRQDPGLGLRLIYFSYDVKMKEKGDIPEGYSVSREKKERFSLILESASTNQTSMYLCASSVDMFSTEAFFGQGTRLTVV.

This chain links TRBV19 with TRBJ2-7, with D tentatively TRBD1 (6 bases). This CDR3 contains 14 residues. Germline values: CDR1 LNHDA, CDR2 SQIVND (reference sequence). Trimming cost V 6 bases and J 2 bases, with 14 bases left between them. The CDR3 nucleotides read TGTGCCAGTAGGGGGGCTGGGAAACCCTACGAGCAGTACTTC. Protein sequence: CASRGAGKPYEQYF. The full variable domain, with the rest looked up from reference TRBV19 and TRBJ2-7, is DGGITQSPKYLFRKEGQNVTLSCEQNLNHDAMYWYRQDPGQGLRLIYYSQIVNDFQKGDIAEGYSVSREKKESFPLTVTSAQKNPTAFYLCASRGAGKPYEQYFGPGTRLTVT.

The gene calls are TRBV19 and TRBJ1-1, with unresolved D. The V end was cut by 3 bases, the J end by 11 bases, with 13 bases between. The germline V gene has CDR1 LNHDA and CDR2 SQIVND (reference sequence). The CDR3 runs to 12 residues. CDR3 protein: CASSISGGRAFF. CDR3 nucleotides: TGTGCCAGTAGTATCTCCGGCGGTAGGGCTTTCTTT.

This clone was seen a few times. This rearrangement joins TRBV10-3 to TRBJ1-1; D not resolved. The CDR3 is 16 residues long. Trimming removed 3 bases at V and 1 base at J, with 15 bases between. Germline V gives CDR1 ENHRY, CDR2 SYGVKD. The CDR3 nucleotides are TGTGCCATCAGTGAATCTCTTCGAGGATGGAACACTGAAGCTTTCTTT. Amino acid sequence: CAISESLRGWNTEAFF.

The CDR3 DNA sequence: TGTGCCAACCCGCCGGGACAGGGCGCCTACGAGCAGTACTTC. Its protein product is CANPPGQGAYEQYF. The chain has TRBV27 and TRBJ2-7; TRBD1 agrees at 9 bases. Germline CDR1 MNHEY, CDR2 SMNVEV (reference sequence). The length of the CDR3 is 14 residues. Unmatched junction bases numbered 9, after V lost 10 bases and J lost 2 bases.

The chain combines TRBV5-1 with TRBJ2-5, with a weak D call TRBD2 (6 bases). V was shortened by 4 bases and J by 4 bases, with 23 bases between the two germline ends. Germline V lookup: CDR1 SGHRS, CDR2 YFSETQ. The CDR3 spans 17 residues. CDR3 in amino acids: CASSQRGSGGPLETQYF. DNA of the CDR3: TGCGCCAGCAGCCAGAGGGGTTCCGGAGGGCCGCTAGAGACCCAGTACTTC.

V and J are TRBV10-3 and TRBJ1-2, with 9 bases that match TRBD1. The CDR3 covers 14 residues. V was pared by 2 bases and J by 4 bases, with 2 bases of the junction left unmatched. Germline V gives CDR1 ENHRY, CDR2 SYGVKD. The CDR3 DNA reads TGTGCCATCAGTGAGGGACAGGGGATCTATGGCTACACCTTC. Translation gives CAISEGQGIYGYTF.

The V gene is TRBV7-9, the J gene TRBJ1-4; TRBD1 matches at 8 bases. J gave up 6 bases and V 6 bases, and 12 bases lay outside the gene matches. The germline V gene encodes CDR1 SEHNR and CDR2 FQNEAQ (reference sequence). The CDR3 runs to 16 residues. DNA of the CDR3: TGTGCCAGCAGACTACCCGCCGGGACAGGCGATGAAAAACTGTTTTTT. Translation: CASRLPAGTGDEKLFF.

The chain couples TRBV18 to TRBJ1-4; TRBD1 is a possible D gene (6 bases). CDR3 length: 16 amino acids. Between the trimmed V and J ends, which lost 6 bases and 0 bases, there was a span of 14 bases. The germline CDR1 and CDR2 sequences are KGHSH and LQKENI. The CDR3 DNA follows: TGTGCCAGCTCTACCACAGGGATCGCAACTAATGAAAAACTGTTTTTT. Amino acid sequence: CASSTTGIATNEKLFF.

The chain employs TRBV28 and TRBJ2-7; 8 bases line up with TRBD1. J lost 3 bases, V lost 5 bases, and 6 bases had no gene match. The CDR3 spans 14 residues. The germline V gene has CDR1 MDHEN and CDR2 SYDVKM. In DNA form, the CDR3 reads TGTGCCAGCAGTCCCGGGACAGGTGACTACGAGCAGTACTTC. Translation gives CASSPGTGDYEQYF. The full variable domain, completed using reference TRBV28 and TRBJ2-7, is DVKVTQSSRYLVKRTGEKVFLECVQDMDHENMFWYRQDPGLGLRLIYFSYDVKMKEKGDIPEGYSVSREKKERFSLILESASTNQTSMYLCASSPGTGDYEQYFGPGTRLTVT.

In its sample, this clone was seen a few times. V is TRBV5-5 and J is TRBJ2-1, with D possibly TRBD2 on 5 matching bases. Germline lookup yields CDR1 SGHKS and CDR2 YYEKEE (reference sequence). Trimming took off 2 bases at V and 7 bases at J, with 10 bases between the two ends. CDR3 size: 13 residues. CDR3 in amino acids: CASSFGVGNEQFF. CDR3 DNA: TGTGCCAGCAGCTTCGGGGTAGGAAATGAGCAGTTCTTC.

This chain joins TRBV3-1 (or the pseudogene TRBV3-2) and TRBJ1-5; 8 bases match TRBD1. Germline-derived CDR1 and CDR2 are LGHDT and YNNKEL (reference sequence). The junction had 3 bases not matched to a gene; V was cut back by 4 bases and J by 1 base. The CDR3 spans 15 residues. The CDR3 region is CASSRGDRSNQPQHF. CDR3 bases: TGTGCCAGCAGCCGGGGGGACAGGAGCAATCAGCCCCAGCATTTT.

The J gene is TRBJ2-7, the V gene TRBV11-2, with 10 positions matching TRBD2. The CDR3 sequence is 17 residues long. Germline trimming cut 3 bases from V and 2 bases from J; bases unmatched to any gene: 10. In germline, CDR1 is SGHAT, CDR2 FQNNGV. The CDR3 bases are TGTGCCAGCAGCTTCTTTAGAGCGGGAGGGCATCCCTACGAGCAGTACTTC. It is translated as CASSFFRAGGHPYEQYF.

CDR3 DNA sequence: TGTGCCAGCAGCCATACCCGGGACAGGGGTGAAGCTTTCTTT. It specifies CASSHTRDRGEAFF. The chain combines TRBV4-2 with TRBJ1-1; 10 nucleotides match TRBD1. The length of the CDR3 is 14 residues. The V gene end was trimmed by 3 bases and the J gene end by 7 bases; junction bases not matched to a gene: 5. Germline V gene lookup returns CDR1 LGHNA and CDR2 YNFKEQ.

In DNA, the CDR3 is TGTGCCAGCAGCTTAGTAACTAGCGGGGGGCAAGAGACCCAGTACTTC. Encoded protein: CASSLVTSGGQETQYF. The gene calls are TRBV7-7 and TRBJ2-5; 12 bases map to TRBD2. V shed 1 base, J shed 2 bases, and the junction held 2 bases outside the gene matches. The CDR3 length is 16 residues. Germline CDR1 reads SSHAT; CDR2 reads FNYEAQ (reference sequence).

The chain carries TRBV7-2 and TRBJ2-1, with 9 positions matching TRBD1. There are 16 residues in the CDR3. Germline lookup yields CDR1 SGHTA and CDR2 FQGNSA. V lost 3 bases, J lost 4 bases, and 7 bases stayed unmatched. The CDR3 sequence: CASSFGSGQGYNEQFF. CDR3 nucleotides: TGTGCCAGCAGCTTTGGATCGGGACAGGGTTACAATGAGCAGTTCTTC.

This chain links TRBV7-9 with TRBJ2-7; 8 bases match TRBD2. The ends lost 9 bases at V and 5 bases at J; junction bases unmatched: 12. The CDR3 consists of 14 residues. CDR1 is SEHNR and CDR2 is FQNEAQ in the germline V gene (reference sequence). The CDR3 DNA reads TGTGCCAGTCACGGCGGGGGGTCTGTCGACGAGCAGTACTTC. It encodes CASHGGGSVDEQYF.

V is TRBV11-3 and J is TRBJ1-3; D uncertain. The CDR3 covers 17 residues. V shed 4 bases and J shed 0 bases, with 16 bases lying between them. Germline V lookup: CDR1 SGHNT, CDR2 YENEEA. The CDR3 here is CASSSPGSVFSGNTIYF. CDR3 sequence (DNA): TGTGCCAGCAGCTCCCCCGGGAGTGTCTTCTCTGGAAACACCATATATTTT.

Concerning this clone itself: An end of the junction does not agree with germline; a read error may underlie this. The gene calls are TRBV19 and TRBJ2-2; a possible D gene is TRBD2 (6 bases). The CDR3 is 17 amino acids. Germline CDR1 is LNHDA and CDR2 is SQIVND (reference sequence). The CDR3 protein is CAHYPTPGDTNTGELFF. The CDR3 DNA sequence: TGCGCCCACTATCCCACCCCGGGAGACACGAACACCGGGGAGCTGTTTTTT.

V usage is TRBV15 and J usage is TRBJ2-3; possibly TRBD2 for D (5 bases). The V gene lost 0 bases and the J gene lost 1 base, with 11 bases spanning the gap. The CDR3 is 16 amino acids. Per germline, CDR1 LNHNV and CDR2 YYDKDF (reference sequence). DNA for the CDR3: TGTGCCACCAGCAGAGATTCAAGCGGAGGCACAGATACGCAGTATTTT. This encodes CATSRDSSGGTDTQYF.

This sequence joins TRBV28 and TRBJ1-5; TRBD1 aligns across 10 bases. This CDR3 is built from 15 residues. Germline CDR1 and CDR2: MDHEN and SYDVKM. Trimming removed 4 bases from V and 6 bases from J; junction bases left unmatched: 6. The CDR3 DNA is TGTGCCAGCAGTTCGGGACAGGGGATCTCTCAGCCCCAGCATTTT. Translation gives CASSSGQGISQPQHF.

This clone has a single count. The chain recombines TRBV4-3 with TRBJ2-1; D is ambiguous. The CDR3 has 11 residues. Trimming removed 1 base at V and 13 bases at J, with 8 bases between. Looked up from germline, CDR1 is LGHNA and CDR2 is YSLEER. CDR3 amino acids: CASSQGAVQFF. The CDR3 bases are TGCGCCAGCAGCCAAGGGGCAGTCCAGTTCTTC.

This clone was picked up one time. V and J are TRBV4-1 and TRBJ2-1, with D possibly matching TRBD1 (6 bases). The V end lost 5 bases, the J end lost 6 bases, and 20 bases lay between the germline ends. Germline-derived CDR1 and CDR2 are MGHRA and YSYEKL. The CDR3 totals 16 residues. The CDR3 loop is CASSGEQGSTFNEQFF. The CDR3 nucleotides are TGCGCCAGCAGCGGGGAACAGGGCAGTACCTTCAATGAGCAGTTCTTC.

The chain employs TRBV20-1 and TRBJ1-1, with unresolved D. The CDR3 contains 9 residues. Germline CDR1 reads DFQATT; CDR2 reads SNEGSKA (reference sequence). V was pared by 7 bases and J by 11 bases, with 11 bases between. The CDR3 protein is CSERAWAFF. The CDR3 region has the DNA TGCAGTGAGAGGGCTTGGGCTTTCTTT.